This is a list of T cell receptor beta chains from one sample in a study of cytomegalovirus exposure and HLA in healthy donors. The method was immunoSEQ multiplex PCR; TCRdb's version includes in-frame clones alone and lacks a portion of them. The sample includes about 130,000 clones, 70% to 80% of them seen just once. The sequenced sample consisted of PBMCs. These receptors all come from a man aged 30 to 39 in good health and CMV-seronegative. The CDR3 runs from the conserved cysteine through the conserved F or W. Fields, in order: V gene, J gene, CDR3 protein.

V: TRBV11-2
J: TRBJ2-7
CDR3: CASSSYEQYF

V: TRBV9
J: TRBJ1-4
CDR3: CASSVGGGEKLFF

V: TRBV7-2
J: TRBJ1-1
CDR3: CASSTSMNTEAFF

V: TRBV6-5
J: TRBJ2-1
CDR3: CASTDLRALGGEQFF

V: TRBV9
J: TRBJ2-7
CDR3: CASSGQERSYEQYF

V: TRBV5-1
J: TRBJ1-4
CDR3: CASSSGGFREKLFF

V: TRBV6-6
J: TRBJ1-5
CDR3: CASSSQFTSNQPQHF

V: TRBV28
J: TRBJ2-7
CDR3: CASSVSSYEQYF

V: TRBV7-2
J: TRBJ1-5
CDR3: CASSFTTGDQPQHF

V: TRBV29-1
J: TRBJ2-1
CDR3: CSVPTGFYNEQFF

V: TRBV9
J: TRBJ2-3
CDR3: CASSSYTDTQYF

V: TRBV5-4
J: TRBJ2-7
CDR3: CASSFTGSYEQYF

V: TRBV7-2
J: TRBJ2-5
CDR3: CASSLEEGQKQYF

V: TRBV6-5
J: TRBJ2-7
CDR3: CASKATLNNYEQYF

V: TRBV18
J: TRBJ2-1
CDR3: CASSRPGQGDDEQFF

V: TRBV28
J: TRBJ1-4
CDR3: CASSFVRDRVFF

V: TRBV4-2
J: TRBJ2-7
CDR3: CASSPGIAGGWEQYF

V: TRBV28
J: TRBJ1-3
CDR3: CASCQGAGNTIYF

V: TRBV19
J: TRBJ1-2
CDR3: CASSRSEYGYTF

V: TRBV6-5
J: TRBJ2-7
CDR3: CASSYSKASSYEQYF

V: TRBV18
J: TRBJ2-5
CDR3: CASSPPVLWETQYF

V: TRBV6-5
J: TRBJ1-3
CDR3: CASSSINSGNTIYF

V: TRBV28
J: TRBJ1-4
CDR3: CASSYSGDEKLFF

V: TRBV27
J: TRBJ2-2
CDR3: CASSLGPFTGELFF

V: TRBV6-1
J: NA
CDR3: CASRSQDYEQYF

V: TRBV7-8
J: TRBJ1-1
CDR3: CASSLHRGGNTEAFF

V: TRBV10-2
J: TRBJ1-2
CDR3: CASSLQGNGYTF

V: TRBV7-8
J: TRBJ2-7
CDR3: CASSLVLVASYEQYF

V: TRBV6-5
J: TRBJ2-5
CDR3: CASNLADQETQYF

V: TRBV7-8
J: TRBJ1-5
CDR3: CASSLQGGPRNQPQHF

V: TRBV2
J: TRBJ2-7
CDR3: CASLRAGGYEQYF

V: TRBV7-8
J: TRBJ2-5
CDR3: CASSLVAGLETQYF

V: TRBV11-1
J: TRBJ2-7
CDR3: CASSLEQGFSYEQYF

V: TRBV6-4
J: TRBJ2-1
CDR3: CASSDGEGGYKQFF

V: TRBV30
J: TRBJ2-1
CDR3: CAWSGGYNEQFF

V: TRBV7-2
J: TRBJ2-5
CDR3: CASSRGQETQYF

V: TRBV28
J: TRBJ1-5
CDR3: CASSFWQGRLRKPQHF

V: TRBV7-6
J: TRBJ2-1
CDR3: CASSLLLAGDNEQFF

V: TRBV10-3
J: TRBJ2-7
CDR3: CAILGASGKNYEQYF

V: TRBV30
J: TRBJ2-5
CDR3: CASPVQGGETQYF

V: TRBV20-1
J: TRBJ1-2
CDR3: CSARQGLNGTF

V: TRBV6-1
J: TRBJ2-7
CDR3: CASTIAEGSSYEQYF

V: TRBV6-1
J: TRBJ2-1
CDR3: CASSEVSGSDEQFF

V: TRBV19
J: TRBJ2-5
CDR3: CASSLQLAGFLETQYF

V: TRBV27
J: TRBJ1-5
CDR3: CASSYLGAGSNQPQHF

V: TRBV11-2
J: TRBJ1-1
CDR3: CASSLQVLNTEAFF

V: TRBV7-2
J: TRBJ2-7
CDR3: CASSSGGHDEQYF

V: TRBV19
J: TRBJ2-3
CDR3: CASSFLLTQYF

V: TRBV5-1
J: TRBJ1-2
CDR3: CASSPGTSGYTF

V: TRBV7-6
J: NA
CDR3: CASSSREGPTYEQYF

V: TRBV6-4
J: TRBJ1-2
CDR3: CASSLGGNYGYTF

V: TRBV6-5
J: TRBJ2-2
CDR3: CASDSGQTTGELFF

V: TRBV6-5
J: TRBJ1-1
CDR3: CASSAQGQGNTEAFF

V: TRBV15
J: TRBJ2-2
CDR3: CATSRDRVGGELFF

V: TRBV19
J: TRBJ2-1
CDR3: CASSINAGTNNEQFF

V: TRBV28
J: TRBJ2-7
CDR3: CASSIPGNIYEQYF

V: TRBV5-5
J: TRBJ2-7
CDR3: CASSWGQISYEQYF

V: TRBV9
J: TRBJ2-5
CDR3: CASSGYSVETQYF